The clone carrying this T cell receptor (beta chain) was counted a single time. As yet, its antigen is unknown. CDR1 is GTSNPN and CDR2 is SVGIG in the germline V gene (reference sequence). The CDR3 sequence is 13 residues long. Trimming removed 2 bases at V and 5 bases at J, with 13 bases between. Primers included in the PCR were 60 Vbeta and 13 Jbeta primers. The repertoire was sequenced with immunoSEQ multiplex PCR; TCRdb's copy has only in-frame clones and lacks some. The sample holds 85,000 to 130,000 clones; 60% to 80% are singletons and the top ten take about 4.4%. These data belong to a study of cytomegalovirus exposure and HLA in healthy donors. Broader study findings: Using the classifier, cytomegalovirus status was reportedly diagnosed with high specificity and sensitivity. Compared with the roughly 700-donor mean, an Asian-associated ancestry cluster reportedly had fewer N-insertions, according to a later analysis.

The receptor comes from a woman between 18 and 29 years old in good health and CMV-seropositive. The chain couples TRBV30 to TRBJ2-7; tentatively, D is TRBD1 (6 bases). The sample comprised PBMCs. CDR3 nucleotides: TGTGCCTGGAGTTCGGACAGAGACGACGAGCAGTACTTC. Translating gives CAWSSDRDDEQYF.